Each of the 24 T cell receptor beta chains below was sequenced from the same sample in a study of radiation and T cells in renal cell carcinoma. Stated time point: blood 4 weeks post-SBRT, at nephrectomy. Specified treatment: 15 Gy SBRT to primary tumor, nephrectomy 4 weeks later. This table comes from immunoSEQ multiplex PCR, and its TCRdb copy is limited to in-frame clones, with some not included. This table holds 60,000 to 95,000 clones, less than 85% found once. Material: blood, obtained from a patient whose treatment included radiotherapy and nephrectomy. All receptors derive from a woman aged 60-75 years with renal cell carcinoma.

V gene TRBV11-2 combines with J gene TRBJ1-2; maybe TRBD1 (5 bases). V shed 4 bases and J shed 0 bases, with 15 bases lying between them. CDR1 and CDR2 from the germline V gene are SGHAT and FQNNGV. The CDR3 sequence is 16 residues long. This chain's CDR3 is CASSSNTGPPNYGYTF. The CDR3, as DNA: TGTGCCAGCAGCTCGAACACAGGCCCACCTAACTATGGCTACACCTTC. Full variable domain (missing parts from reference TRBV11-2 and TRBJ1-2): EAGVAQSPRYKIIEKRQSVAFWCNPISGHATLYWYQQILGQGPKLLIQFQNNGVVDDSQLPKDRFSAERLKGVDSTLKIQPAKLEDSAVYLCASSSNTGPPNYGYTFGSGTRLTVV.

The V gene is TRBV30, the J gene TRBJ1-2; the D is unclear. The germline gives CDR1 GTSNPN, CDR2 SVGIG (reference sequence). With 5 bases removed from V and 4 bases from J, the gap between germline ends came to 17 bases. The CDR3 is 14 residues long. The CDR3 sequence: CAWDPLGGGYGYTF. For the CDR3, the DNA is TGTGCCTGGGATCCGCTCGGAGGAGGCTATGGCTACACCTTC.

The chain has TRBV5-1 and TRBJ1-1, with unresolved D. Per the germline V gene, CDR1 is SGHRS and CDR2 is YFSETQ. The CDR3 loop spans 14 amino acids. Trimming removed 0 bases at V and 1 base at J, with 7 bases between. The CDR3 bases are TGCGCCAGCAGCTTGGCCGGCGGGAACACTGAAGCTTTCTTT. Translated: CASSLAGGNTEAFF.

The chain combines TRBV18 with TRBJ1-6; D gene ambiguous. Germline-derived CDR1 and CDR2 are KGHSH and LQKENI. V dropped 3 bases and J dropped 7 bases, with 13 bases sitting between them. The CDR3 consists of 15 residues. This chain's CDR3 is CASSPSGNFNSPLHF. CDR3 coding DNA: TGTGCCAGCTCACCCTCCGGTAACTTCAATTCACCCCTCCACTTT.

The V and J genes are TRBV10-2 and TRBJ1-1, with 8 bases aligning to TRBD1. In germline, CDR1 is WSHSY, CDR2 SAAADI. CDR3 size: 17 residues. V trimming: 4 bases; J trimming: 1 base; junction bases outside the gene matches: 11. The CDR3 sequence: CASSAQGQGVPNTEAFF. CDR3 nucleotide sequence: TGCGCCAGCAGTGCGCAAGGACAGGGTGTGCCGAACACTGAAGCTTTCTTT.

DNA for the CDR3: TGCGCCAGCAGAATAGAGGGGGACTTTCACAATGAGCAGTTCTTC. Translated: CASRIEGDFHNEQFF. The genes are TRBV10-2 and TRBJ2-1; D may be TRBD1 or TRBD2 (6 bases each). Germline loops: CDR1 WSHSY, CDR2 SAAADI. The CDR3 contains 15 residues. V lost 6 bases and J 5 bases, leaving 17 bases between the germline ends.

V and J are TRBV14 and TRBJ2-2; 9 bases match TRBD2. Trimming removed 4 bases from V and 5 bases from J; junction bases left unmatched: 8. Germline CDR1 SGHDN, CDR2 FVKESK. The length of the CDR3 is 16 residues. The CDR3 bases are TGTGCCAGCAGCCGAGCTAGCGGGATCTTTACCGGGGAGCTGTTTTTT. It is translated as CASSRASGIFTGELFF.

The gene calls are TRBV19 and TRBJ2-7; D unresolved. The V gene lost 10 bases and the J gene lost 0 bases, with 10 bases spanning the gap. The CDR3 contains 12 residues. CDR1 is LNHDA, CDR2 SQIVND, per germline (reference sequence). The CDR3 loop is CATSDRSYEQYF. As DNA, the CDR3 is TGTGCCACTTCAGACCGCTCCTACGAGCAGTACTTC.

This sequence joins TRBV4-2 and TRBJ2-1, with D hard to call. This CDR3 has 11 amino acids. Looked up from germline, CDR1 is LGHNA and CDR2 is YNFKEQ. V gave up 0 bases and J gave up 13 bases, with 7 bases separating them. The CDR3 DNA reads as TGTGCCAGCAGCCAAGAGGCTGAACAGTTCTTC. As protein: CASSQEAEQFF.

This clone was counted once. CDR3 protein: CASSESQDDNEQFF. In nucleotides, the CDR3 is TGCGCCAGCAGTGAGTCTCAGGACGACAATGAGCAGTTCTTC. This chain connects TRBV10-1 to TRBJ2-1; D unresolved. This CDR3 has 14 amino acids. CDR1 is WNHNN, CDR2 SYGVQD, per germline (reference sequence). The V end was cut by 0 bases, the J end by 5 bases, with 8 bases between.

The CDR3 coding sequence is TGTGCCTGGAGTGCCGCGGGGCCTTCTAGCACAGATACGCAGTATTTT. Translated, it gives CAWSAAGPSSTDTQYF. The chain couples TRBV30 to TRBJ2-3; D perhaps matches TRBD2 (6 bases). CDR1 is GTSNPN and CDR2 is SVGIG in the germline V gene (reference sequence). The ends were cut back, 1 base at V and 0 bases at J, with 14 bases in the middle. The CDR3 is 16 amino acids.

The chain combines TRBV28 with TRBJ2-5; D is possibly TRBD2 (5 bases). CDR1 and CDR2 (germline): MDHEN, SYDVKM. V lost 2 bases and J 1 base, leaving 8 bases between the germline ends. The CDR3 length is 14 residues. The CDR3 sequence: CASSLLSGQETQYF. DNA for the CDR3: TGTGCCAGCAGTTTACTAAGCGGCCAAGAGACCCAGTACTTC.

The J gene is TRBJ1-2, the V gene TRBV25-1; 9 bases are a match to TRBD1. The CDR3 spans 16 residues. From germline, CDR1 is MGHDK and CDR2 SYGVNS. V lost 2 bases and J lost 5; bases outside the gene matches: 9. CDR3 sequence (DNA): TGTGCCAGCAGTGAAACCGGGACAGGGTCTAGATATGGCTACACCTTC. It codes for CASSETGTGSRYGYTF.

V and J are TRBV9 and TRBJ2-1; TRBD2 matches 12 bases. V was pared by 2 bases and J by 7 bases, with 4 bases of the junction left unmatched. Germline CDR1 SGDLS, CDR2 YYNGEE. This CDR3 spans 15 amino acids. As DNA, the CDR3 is TGTGCCAGCAGCGTGGGGACTAGCGGGCGAAATGAGCAGTTCTTC. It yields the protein CASSVGTSGRNEQFF.

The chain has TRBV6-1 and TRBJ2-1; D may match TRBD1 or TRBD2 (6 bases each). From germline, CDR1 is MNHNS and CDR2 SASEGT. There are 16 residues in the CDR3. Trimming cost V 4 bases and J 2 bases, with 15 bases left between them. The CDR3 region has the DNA TGTGCCAGCAGTGGTTACAGGGAGGACCCCTACAATGAGCAGTTCTTC. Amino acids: CASSGYREDPYNEQFF.

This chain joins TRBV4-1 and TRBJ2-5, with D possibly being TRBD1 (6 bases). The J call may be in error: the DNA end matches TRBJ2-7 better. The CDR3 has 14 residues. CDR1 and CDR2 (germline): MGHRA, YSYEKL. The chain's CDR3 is CASSQVGGEGEQYF. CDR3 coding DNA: TGCGCCAGCAGCCAAGTAGGGGGTGAGGGCGAGCAGTACTTC.

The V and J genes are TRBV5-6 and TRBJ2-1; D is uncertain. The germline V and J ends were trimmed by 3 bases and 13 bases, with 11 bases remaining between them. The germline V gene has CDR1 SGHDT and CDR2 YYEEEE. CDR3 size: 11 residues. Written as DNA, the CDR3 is TGTGCCAGCAGCTCTAGTGAGAACCAGTTCTTC. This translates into CASSSSENQFF.

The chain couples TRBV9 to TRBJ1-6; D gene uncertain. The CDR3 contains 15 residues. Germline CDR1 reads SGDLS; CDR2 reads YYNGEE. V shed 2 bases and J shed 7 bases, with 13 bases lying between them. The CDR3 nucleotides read TGTGCCAGCAGCGTTTTCGGGCCTCCGAATTCACCCCTCCACTTT. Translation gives CASSVFGPPNSPLHF.

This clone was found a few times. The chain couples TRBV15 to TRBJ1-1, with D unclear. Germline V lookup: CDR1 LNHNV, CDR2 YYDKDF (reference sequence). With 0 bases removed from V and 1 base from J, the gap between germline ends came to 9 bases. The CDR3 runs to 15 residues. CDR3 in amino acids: CATSRDRATNTEAFF. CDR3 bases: TGTGCCACCAGCAGAGATAGGGCTACGAACACTGAAGCTTTCTTT.

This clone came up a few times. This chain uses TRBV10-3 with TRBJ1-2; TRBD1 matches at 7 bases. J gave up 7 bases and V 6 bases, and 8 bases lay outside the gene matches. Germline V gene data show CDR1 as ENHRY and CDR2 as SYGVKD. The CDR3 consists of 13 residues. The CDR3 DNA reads TGTGCCATCAGGGTCGACAGGGACGGTGGCTACACCTTC. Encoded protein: CAIRVDRDGGYTF.

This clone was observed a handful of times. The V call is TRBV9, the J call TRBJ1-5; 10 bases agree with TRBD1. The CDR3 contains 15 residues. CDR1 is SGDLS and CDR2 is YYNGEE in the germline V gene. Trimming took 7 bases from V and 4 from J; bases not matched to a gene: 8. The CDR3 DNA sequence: TGTGCCAGCCCTGTAGGACAGGGGGGGAATCAGCCCCAGCATTTT. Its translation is CASPVGQGGNQPQHF. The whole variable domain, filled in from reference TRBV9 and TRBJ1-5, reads DSGVTQTPKHLITATGQRVTLRCSPRSGDLSVYWYQQSLDQGLQFLIQYYNGEERAKGNILERFSAQQFPDLHSELNLSSLELGDSALYFCASPVGQGGNQPQHFGDGTRLSIL.

DNA of the CDR3: TGCAGCGCTATAGCGCGGGGTACCGGGGAGCTGTTTTTT. Its translation is CSAIARGTGELFF. The chain is built from TRBV29-1 and TRBJ2-2; maybe TRBD2 (6 bases). Germline loops: CDR1 SQVTM, CDR2 ANQGSEA. The germline V and J ends were trimmed by 7 bases and 5 bases, with 14 bases remaining between them. The CDR3 is 13 residues long.

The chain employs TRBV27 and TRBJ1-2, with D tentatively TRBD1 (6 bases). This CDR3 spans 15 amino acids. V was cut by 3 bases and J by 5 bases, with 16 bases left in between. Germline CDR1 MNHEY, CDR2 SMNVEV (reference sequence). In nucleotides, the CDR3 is TGTGCCAGCAGTTTTATCGGCGGAGGGGGATATGGCTACACCTTC. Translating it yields CASSFIGGGGYGYTF.

CDR3 nucleotides: TGTGCCAGCAGTTCCGTAGGGGACAGACCCTACGAGCAGTACTTC. Its translation is CASSSVGDRPYEQYF. This sequence joins TRBV28 and TRBJ2-7; 7 nucleotides agree with TRBD1. Germline lookup yields CDR1 MDHEN and CDR2 SYDVKM. The CDR3 has 15 amino acids. V shed 4 bases and J 2 bases; nucleotides not matched to a gene: 8.